This T cell receptor beta chain was sequenced in a study of blood T cell repertoires in COVID-19 (dated by TCRdb to between 2020 and 2021). About the study as a whole: Samples covering the acute and convalescent phases of COVID-19 were provided by collaborators in the United States, Italy and Spain. The prospective study material was composed of cDNA or gDNA derived from T cells, B-cell-depleted T cells, or PBMCs. Subjects who had been exposed to COVID-19, were actively infected with it, or had recovered from it provided the deeply sampled blood TCRbeta repertoires that made up the dataset. The repertoires were released in a freely available public database meant as a resource for research on the immune response to SARS-CoV-2. Samples came from the ongoing ImmuneRACE study (first 160 participants) plus 1,254 subjects from 6 global collaborators. A de-identified subject ID, COVID-19 status, age in years and sex were almost always included in the sample metadata. Where available, HLA class I and class II types were obtained from metadata supplied by the sample provider rather than from assay-based typing. The study at large found these results: The quantity of clinical and demographic metadata differed by source and by participant and was supplied without curation.

Regarding this clone: The specificity of this receptor is unknown. No per-base quality is available; no much larger clone lies one base away.

TCRbeta CDR3 regions were amplified from genomic DNA using the immunoSEQ Assay, a bias-controlled multiplex PCR. The original methods were these. Within the assay, amplification of reference gene primers was used to estimate how many nucleated cells each sample contained. Sequence reads were collapsed and filtered to measure the absolute abundance of every unique TCRbeta CDR3 rearrangement. For each sample, productive Simpson clonality was calculated as the square root of Simpson's diversity index across productive rearrangements. This immuneACCESS table, as held by TCRdb, lists in-frame sequences with V and J called but not all clones. Of the missing ones, under half trace to an unresolved V gene in checked studies; the others have no known cause. Clone size and V and J calls were adopted from that table, with D and trimming inferred from the DNA. This sample comprises some 350,000 clones, roughly 90% of them detected only once. The ten top clones hold around 3% of the sample.

CDR1 and CDR2 are drawn from the germline V gene: SGHRS, YFSETQ. Including the terminal cysteine and phenylalanine, the CDR3 comprises 17 residues. The kept DNA is CDR3 alone, 51 bases in frame from the first base. V is clipped by 4 bases and J by 2 bases, and the sequence between their germline boundaries is 18 bases long. Enrolling through a virtual design, the prospective study's participants ranged in age from roughly 18 to 95 years and lived across about two dozen United States geographic areas. Cohort assignment in the prospective study relied on participant-reported clinical history from a screening survey and a study questionnaire. Recovered participants in ImmuneRACE Cohort 3 were defined by two consecutive negative NP/OP PCR tests, clearance by a healthcare professional, or resolution of symptoms. In the prospective study, mobile phlebotomists collected whole blood, serum and a nasopharyngeal or oropharyngeal swab from each participant. Over a roughly 2-month period, participants in the prospective study had the option of providing additional blood draws and questionnaires. Before DNA extraction, prospective study blood samples were shipped either frozen or at room temperature.

This clonotype originated in a woman aged 25 to 45 who had recovered from COVID-19. The sequence joins TRBV5-1 to TRBJ1-4, and the D gene may be TRBD1, 5 bases matching. The sample taken for sequencing was PBMCs or T cells enriched from blood (not recorded which). The CDR3: CASSIAPSGSTNEKLFF. The sequenced DNA is TGCGCCAGCAGCATTGCACCTTCAGGGTCTACTAATGAAAAACTGTTTTTT.